Listed here are 18 T cell receptor beta chains from one sample, sequenced in a study of T-cell reconstitution after alpha-beta-depleted transplantation in children. This sample's TCRbeta library carried unique molecular identifier barcodes. TCRdb reanalysed the PCR reads using MiXCR and keeps one entry per CDR3 protein. The sample has about 360,000 distinct CDR3 sequences, 10% to 15% seen once. This material consisted of PBMCs, taken from the stem cell graft. The receptors come from a human donor who donated a stem cell graft to a child with Fanconi anemia.

This clonotype showed up many times. V is TRBV7-9 and J is TRBJ2-1, with 11 bases that match TRBD2. In germline, CDR1 is SEHNR, CDR2 FQNEAQ (reference sequence). The CDR3 totals 15 residues. Trimming at V came to 1 base and at J to 6 bases, leaving 2 bases not matched to a gene. The CDR3 protein is CASSLGLAGFNEQFF. CDR3 bases: TGTGCCAGCAGCTTAGGACTAGCGGGGTTCAATGAGCAGTTCTTC.

The rearrangement joins TRBV7-8 to TRBJ2-5; the match to TRBD2 covers 8 bases. The CDR3 runs to 16 residues. The ends lost 5 bases at V and 4 bases at J; junction bases unmatched: 12. Germline V gene sequence: CDR1 SGHVS, CDR2 FQNEAQ. CDR3 protein: CASSPLSGGVRETQYF. CDR3 bases: TGTGCCAGCAGCCCCCTCTCCGGGGGGGTTCGAGAGACCCAGTACTTC.

This clonotype appeared a few times. This chain joins TRBV4-2 and TRBJ2-7; possibly TRBD2 for D (7 bases). This CDR3 contains 16 residues. V lost 3 bases and J 5 bases, leaving 20 bases between the germline ends. In germline, CDR1 is LGHNA, CDR2 YNFKEQ. CDR3 DNA: TGTGCCAGCAGCCATGCAGGAGGGGGGGTGTTGGACGAGCAGTACTTC. Its protein product is CASSHAGGGVLDEQYF.

The rearrangement joins TRBV3-1 to TRBJ2-4; 8 bases match TRBD1. CDR1 and CDR2 (germline): LGHDT, YNNKEL (reference sequence). V gave up 3 bases and J gave up 0 bases; unmatched junction bases: 4. The CDR3 length is 16 residues. CDR3 nucleotide sequence: TGTGCCAGCAGCCACAGGGACAGGCTAGCCAAAAACATTCAGTACTTC. Its protein is CASSHRDRLAKNIQYF.

This clonotype has a count of ten or more. The chain couples TRBV29-1 to TRBJ2-3, with 7 bases that match TRBD1. V gave up 4 bases and J gave up 4 bases; unmatched junction bases: 5. The CDR3 has 13 amino acids. CDR1 and CDR2 (germline): SQVTM, ANQGSEA. The CDR3 DNA follows: TGCAGCGTTGCTCCGGGACAGTCAGATACGCAGTATTTT. It encodes CSVAPGQSDTQYF.

As for this clonotype: Likely a read error: the CDR3 ends without its conserved phenylalanine or tryptophan. In DNA form, the CDR3 reads TGCGCCAGCAGCTTGGGGCAGGGATCTCCCCTCCACTAT. This translates into CASSLGQGSPLHY. The chain is built from TRBV5-1 and TRBJ1-6; D possibly corresponds to TRBD1 (5 bases). The CDR3 has 13 amino acids. Per the germline V gene, CDR1 is SGHRS and CDR2 is YFSETQ. V lost 0 bases and J lost 13, with 11 bases in between.

The V and J genes are TRBV7-9 and TRBJ2-1; 9 positions match TRBD1. CDR3 length: 16 amino acids. The germline V gene encodes CDR1 SEHNR and CDR2 FQNEAQ (reference sequence). The trim removed 5 bases at V and 3 bases at J, leaving 8 bases unmatched. For the CDR3, the DNA is TGTGCCAGCAGCCGCAGAGCGGGACAGGGCTACAATGAGCAGTTCTTC. This gives the protein CASSRRAGQGYNEQFF.

This clonotype was recorded many times. This sequence joins TRBV5-1 and TRBJ1-2; D possibly corresponds to TRBD1 (6 bases). The germline V gene has CDR1 SGHRS and CDR2 YFSETQ. This CDR3 is built from 17 residues. V lost 0 bases and J lost 2, with 17 bases in between. The CDR3 bases are TGCGCCAGCAGCTTGGCGGTAGGACAGCGATCCAACTATGGCTACACCTTC. Its protein product is CASSLAVGQRSNYGYTF.

The genes are TRBV7-6 and TRBJ2-2, with D tentatively TRBD1 (5 bases). Trimming left V 3 bases short and J 7 bases short, with 18 bases between. The CDR3 runs 16 residues. CDR1 and CDR2 from the germline V gene are SGHVS and FNYEAQ. The CDR3, as DNA: TGTGCCAGCAGCTTTGGTTGGACAAGTCGTGACGGGGAGCTGTTTTTT. It yields the protein CASSFGWTSRDGELFF.

The table lists this clonotype with a few counts. V is TRBV27 and J is TRBJ2-7; 7 positions match TRBD1. Germline values: CDR1 MNHEY, CDR2 SMNVEV (reference sequence). The CDR3 totals 14 residues. V trimming: 0 bases; J trimming: 7 bases; junction bases outside the gene matches: 6. CDR3 sequence reads: CASSLSRTGGEQYV. The CDR3 region has the DNA TGTGCCAGCAGTTTATCGAGGACAGGCGGAGAGCAGTACGTC.

The chain links TRBV2 to TRBJ2-7; 11 bases map to TRBD1. Germline V gene sequence: CDR1 SNHLY, CDR2 FYNNEI. The V gene end was trimmed by 5 bases and the J gene end by 4 bases; junction bases not matched to a gene: 4. CDR3 length equals 14 residues. This chain's CDR3 is CASSLDRGPYEQYV. Here the CDR3 DNA reads TGTGCCAGCAGTTTGGACAGGGGGCCTTACGAGCAGTACGTC.

In this sample, this clonotype turned up many times. The rearrangement joins TRBV6-1 to TRBJ1-2; no clear D. Trimming shortened V by 3 bases and J by 4 bases, and 3 bases separated the two germline ends. CDR3 length equals 11 residues. Germline assignment: CDR1 MNHNS and CDR2 SASEGT. Here the CDR3 reads CASSDSYGYTF. CDR3 nucleotides: TGTGCCAGCAGTGACAGCTATGGCTACACCTTC.

This clonotype was detected a few times. The rearrangement links TRBV15 to TRBJ1-2; D is unclear. This CDR3 has 17 residues. V gave up 0 bases and J gave up 2 bases, with 16 bases separating them. Germline V gene lookup returns CDR1 LNHNV and CDR2 YYDKDF (reference sequence). The CDR3 sequence: CATSRDYEEAVNYGYTF. The CDR3 DNA sequence: TGTGCCACCAGCAGAGATTACGAAGAGGCAGTCAACTATGGCTACACCTTC.

The table lists this clonotype with a few counts. The CDR3 spells CASSLGGYRADEQFF. DNA for the CDR3: TGTGCCAGCAGCTTGGGGGGGTACAGGGCTGATGAGCAGTTCTTC. V is TRBV5-5 and J is TRBJ2-1; a possible D gene is TRBD1 (6 bases). The CDR3 loop spans 15 amino acids. Looked up from germline, CDR1 is SGHKS and CDR2 is YYEKEE (reference sequence). Trimming left V 0 bases short and J 8 bases short, with 15 bases between.

The table lists this clonotype with a few counts. This chain uses TRBV5-1 with TRBJ2-3, with 8 nucleotides matching TRBD1. The CDR3 spans 15 residues. Germline CDR1 SGHRS, CDR2 YFSETQ. V was pared by 5 bases and J by 1 base, with 6 bases of the junction left unmatched. The CDR3 here is CASSIGQGGTDTQYF. CDR3 nucleotides: TGCGCCAGCAGTATCGGACAGGGAGGCACAGATACGCAGTATTTT.

Only a few counts were recorded for this clonotype. V and J are TRBV18 and TRBJ1-1; TRBD1 matches 8 bases. Germline V gene data show CDR1 as KGHSH and CDR2 as LQKENI. V gave up 6 bases and J gave up 4 bases; unmatched junction bases: 4. The CDR3 sequence is 13 residues long. The CDR3 coding sequence is TGTGCCAGCTCGCGGGACAGGCTCACTGAAGCTTTCTTT. Residues: CASSRDRLTEAFF.

Only a few counts were recorded for this clonotype. The chain combines TRBV5-4 with TRBJ2-2; D may be TRBD1 or TRBD2 (5 bases each). This CDR3 has 15 amino acids. Trimming stripped 0 bases from V and 3 bases from J, with 9 bases between. CDR1 is SGHNT, CDR2 YYREEE, per germline (reference sequence). CDR3 protein: CASSLGGTYTGELFF. For the CDR3, the DNA is TGTGCCAGCAGCTTGGGTGGGACCTACACCGGGGAGCTGTTTTTT.

V and J are TRBV11-3 and TRBJ2-2; 9 bases are a match to TRBD1. CDR1 and CDR2 from the germline V gene are SGHNT and YENEEA. The CDR3 spans 15 residues. Unmatched junction bases numbered 7, after V lost 6 bases and J lost 5 bases. The CDR3 loop reads CASSKQGASTGELFF. The CDR3 bases are TGTGCCAGCAGTAAACAGGGGGCTTCAACCGGGGAGCTGTTTTTT. Full variable domain (outside the CDR3, taken from reference TRBV11-3 and TRBJ2-2): EAGVVQSPRYKIIEKKQPVAFWCNPISGHNTLYWYLQNLGQGPELLIRYENEEAVDDSQLPKDRFSAERLKGVDSTLKIQPAELGDSAVYLCASSKQGASTGELFFGEGSRLTVL.